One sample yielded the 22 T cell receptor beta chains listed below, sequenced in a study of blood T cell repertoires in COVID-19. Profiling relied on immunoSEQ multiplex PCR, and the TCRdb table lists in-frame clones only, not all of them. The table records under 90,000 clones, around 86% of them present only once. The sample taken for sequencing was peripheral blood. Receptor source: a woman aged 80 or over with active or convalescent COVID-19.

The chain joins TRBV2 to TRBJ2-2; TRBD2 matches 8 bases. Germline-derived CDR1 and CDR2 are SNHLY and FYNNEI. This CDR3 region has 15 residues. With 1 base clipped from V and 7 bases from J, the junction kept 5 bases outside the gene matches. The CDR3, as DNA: TGTGCCAGCAGTGAAGTAGCGGGGATTGGCGGGGAGCTGTTTTTT. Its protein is CASSEVAGIGGELFF.

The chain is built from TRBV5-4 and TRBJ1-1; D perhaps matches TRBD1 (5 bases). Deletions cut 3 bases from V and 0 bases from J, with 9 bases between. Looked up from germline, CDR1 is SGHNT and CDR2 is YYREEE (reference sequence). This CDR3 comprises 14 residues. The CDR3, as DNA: TGTGCCAGCAGCTCCAGGGTGATGAACACTGAAGCTTTCTTT. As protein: CASSSRVMNTEAFF.

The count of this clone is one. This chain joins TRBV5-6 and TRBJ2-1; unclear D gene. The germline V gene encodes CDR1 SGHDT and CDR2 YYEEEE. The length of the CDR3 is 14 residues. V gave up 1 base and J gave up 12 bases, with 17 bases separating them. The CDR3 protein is CASSLSIALVRQFF. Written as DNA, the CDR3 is TGTGCCAGCAGCTTGTCTATTGCTCTAGTCAGGCAGTTCTTC.

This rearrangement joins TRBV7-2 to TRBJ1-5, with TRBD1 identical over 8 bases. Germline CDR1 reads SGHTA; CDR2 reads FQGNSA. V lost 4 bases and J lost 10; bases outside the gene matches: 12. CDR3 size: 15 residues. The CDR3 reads CASSSPGGASLPQHF. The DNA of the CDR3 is TGTGCCAGCAGCTCCCCAGGGGGCGCTTCTTTACCCCAGCATTTT.

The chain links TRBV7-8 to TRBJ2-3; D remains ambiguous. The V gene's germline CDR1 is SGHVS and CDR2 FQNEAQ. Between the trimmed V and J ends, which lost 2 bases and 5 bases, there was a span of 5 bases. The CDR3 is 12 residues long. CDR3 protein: CASSLFRDTQYF. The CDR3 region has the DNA TGTGCCAGCAGCTTATTCCGAGATACGCAGTATTTT.

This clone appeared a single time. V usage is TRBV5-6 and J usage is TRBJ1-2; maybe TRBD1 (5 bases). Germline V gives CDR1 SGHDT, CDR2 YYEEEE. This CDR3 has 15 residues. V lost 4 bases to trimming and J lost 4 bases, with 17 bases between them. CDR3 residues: CASSADSVEIYGYTF. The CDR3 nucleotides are TGTGCCAGCAGCGCCGACAGTGTCGAAATCTATGGCTACACCTTC.

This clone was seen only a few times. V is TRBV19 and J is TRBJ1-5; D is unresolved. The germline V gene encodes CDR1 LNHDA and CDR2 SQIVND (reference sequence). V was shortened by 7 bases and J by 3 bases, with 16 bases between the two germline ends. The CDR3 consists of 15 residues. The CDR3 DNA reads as TGTGCCAGTACCCGAAGGCACGGGAACAATCAGCCCCAGCATTTT. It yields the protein CASTRRHGNNQPQHF.

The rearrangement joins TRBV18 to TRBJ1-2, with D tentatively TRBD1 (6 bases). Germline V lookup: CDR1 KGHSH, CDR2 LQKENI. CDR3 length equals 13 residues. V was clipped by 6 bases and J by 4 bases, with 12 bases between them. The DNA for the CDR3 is TGTGCCAGCTCCACAGGGATGGGCTATGGCTACACCTTC. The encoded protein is CASSTGMGYGYTF.

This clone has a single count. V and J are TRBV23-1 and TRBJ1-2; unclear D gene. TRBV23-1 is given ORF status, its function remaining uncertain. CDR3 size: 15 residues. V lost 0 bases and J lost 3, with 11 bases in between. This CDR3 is CASSQSRELDYGYTF. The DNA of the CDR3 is TGCGCCAGCAGTCAATCGAGAGAGCTTGACTATGGCTACACCTTC.

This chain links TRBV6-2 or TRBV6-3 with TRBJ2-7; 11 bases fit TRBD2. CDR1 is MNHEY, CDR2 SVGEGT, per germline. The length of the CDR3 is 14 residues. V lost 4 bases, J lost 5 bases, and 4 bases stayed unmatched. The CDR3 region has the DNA TGTGCCAGCAGTTCGACTAGCGGGGCGGACGAGCAGTACTTC. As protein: CASSSTSGADEQYF.

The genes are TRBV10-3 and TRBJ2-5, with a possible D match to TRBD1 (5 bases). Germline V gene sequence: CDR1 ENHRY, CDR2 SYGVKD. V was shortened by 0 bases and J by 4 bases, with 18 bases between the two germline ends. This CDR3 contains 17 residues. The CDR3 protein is CAISESWLGERGETQYF. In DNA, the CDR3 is TGTGCCATCAGTGAGTCTTGGTTGGGTGAAAGGGGAGAGACCCAGTACTTC.

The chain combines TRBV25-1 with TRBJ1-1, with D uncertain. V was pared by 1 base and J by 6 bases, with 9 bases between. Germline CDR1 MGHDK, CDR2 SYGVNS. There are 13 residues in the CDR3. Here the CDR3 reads CASSEFEGAEAFF. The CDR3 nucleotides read TGTGCCAGCAGTGAATTCGAGGGAGCTGAAGCTTTCTTT. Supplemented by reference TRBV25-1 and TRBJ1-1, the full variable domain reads EADIYQTPRYLVIGTGKKITLECSQTMGHDKMYWYQQDPGMELHLIHYSYGVNSTEKGDLSSESTVSRIRTEHFPLTLESARPSHTSQYLCASSEFEGAEAFFGQGTRLTVV.

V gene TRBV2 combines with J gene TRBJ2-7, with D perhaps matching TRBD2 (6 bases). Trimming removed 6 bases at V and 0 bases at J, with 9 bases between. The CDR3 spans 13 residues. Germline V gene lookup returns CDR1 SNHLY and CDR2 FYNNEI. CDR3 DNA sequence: TGTGCCAGCAGACTAGCAAGCTCCTACGAGCAGTACTTC. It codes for CASRLASSYEQYF.

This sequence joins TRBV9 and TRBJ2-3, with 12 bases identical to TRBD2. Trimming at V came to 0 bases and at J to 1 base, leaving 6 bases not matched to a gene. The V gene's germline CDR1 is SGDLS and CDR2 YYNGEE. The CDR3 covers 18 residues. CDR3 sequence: CASSVGASGGAGTDTQYF. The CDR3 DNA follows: TGTGCCAGCAGCGTAGGGGCTAGCGGGGGGGCCGGCACAGATACGCAGTATTTT.

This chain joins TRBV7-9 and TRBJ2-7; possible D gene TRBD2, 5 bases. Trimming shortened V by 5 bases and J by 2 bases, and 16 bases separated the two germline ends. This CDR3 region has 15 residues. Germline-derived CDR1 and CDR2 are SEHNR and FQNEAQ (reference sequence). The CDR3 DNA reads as TGTGCCAGCAGCGGAAGCGGTCCCCGTACCTACGAGCAGTACTTC. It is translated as CASSGSGPRTYEQYF.

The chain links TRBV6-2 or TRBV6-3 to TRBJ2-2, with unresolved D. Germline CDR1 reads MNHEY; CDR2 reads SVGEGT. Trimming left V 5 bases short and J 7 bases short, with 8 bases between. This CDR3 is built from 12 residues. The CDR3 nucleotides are TGTGCCAGCAGTCTCTCCCGCGGGGAGCTGTTTTTT. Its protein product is CASSLSRGELFF.

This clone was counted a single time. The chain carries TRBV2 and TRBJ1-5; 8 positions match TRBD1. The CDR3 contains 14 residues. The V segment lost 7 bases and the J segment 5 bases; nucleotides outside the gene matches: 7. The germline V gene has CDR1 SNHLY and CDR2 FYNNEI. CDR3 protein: CASTEGQADQPQHF. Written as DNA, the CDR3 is TGTGCCAGCACCGAGGGACAGGCGGATCAGCCCCAGCATTTT.

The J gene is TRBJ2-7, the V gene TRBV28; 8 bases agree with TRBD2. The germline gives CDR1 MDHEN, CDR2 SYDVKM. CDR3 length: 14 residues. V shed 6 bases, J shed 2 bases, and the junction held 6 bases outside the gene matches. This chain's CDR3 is CASSSGSHAYEQYF. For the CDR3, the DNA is TGTGCCAGCAGCAGCGGGAGTCACGCCTACGAGCAGTACTTC.

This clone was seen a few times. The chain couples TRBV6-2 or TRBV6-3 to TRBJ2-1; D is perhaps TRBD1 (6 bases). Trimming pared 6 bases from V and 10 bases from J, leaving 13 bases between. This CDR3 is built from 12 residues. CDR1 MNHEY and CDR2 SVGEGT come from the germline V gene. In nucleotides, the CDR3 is TGTGCCAGCAGCCTGAGTAGGGGGGAGCAGTTCTTC. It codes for CASSLSRGEQFF.

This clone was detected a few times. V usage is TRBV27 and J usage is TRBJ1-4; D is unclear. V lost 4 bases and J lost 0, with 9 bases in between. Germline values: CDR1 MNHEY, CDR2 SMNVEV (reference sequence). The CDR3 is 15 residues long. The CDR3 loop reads CASSSNGATNEKLFF. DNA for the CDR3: TGTGCCAGCAGTTCGAACGGGGCAACTAATGAAAAACTGTTTTTT.

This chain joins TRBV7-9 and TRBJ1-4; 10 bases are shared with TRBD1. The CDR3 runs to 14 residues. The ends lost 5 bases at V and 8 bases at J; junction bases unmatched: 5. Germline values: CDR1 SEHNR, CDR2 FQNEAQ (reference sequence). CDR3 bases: TGTGCCAGCAGCCGTGGACAGGGGGGAGAAAAACTGTTTTTT. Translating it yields CASSRGQGGEKLFF.

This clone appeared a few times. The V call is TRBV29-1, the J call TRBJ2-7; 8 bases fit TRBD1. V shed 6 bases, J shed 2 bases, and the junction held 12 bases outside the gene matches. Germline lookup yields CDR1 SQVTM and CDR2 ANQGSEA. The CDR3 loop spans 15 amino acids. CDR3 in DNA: TGCAGCGTCCAGGGGGCTGAAACTCGAGCCTACGAGCAGTACTTC. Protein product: CSVQGAETRAYEQYF.